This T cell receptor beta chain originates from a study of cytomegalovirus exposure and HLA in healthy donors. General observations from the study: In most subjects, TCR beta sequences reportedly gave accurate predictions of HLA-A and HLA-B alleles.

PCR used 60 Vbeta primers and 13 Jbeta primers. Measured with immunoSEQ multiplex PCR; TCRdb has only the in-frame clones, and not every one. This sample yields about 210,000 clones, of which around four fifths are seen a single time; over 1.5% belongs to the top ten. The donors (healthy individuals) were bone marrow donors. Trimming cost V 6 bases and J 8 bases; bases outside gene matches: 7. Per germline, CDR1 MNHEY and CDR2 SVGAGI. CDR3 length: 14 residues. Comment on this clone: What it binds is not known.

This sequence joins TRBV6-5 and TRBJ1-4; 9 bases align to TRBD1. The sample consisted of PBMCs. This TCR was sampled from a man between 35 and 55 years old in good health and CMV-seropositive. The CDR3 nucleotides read TGTGCCAGCAGCATCACAGGGGGCGGGGAAAAACTGTTTTTT. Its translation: CASSITGGGEKLFF.